This is a list of T cell receptor beta chains from one sample in a study of blood T cell repertoires in COVID-19. Sequencing was performed with immunoSEQ multiplex PCR; in TCRdb, only in-frame clones are kept and a portion is missing. The table shows 180,000 or so clones, with 84% occurring only once. The sequenced material came from peripheral blood. The receptors were sampled from a man between 40 and 49 years old who had recovered from COVID-19. CDR3s include the opening cysteine and the closing phenylalanine or tryptophan. The D gene is left open where the match is weak. Size is omitted from some rows. Given values are once, few, many or a class for expanded clones.

V: TRBV14; D: NA; J: TRBJ1-6; length: 14; size: NA; CDR3: CASSQEPGVIPLHF; DNA: TGTGCCAGCAGCCAAGAACCAGGGGTCATTCCCCTCCACTTT
V: TRBV7-8; D: TRBD2; J: TRBJ2-5; length: 19; size: few; CDR3: CASSSYRGASGRTPETQYF; DNA: TGTGCCAGCAGCTCGTATAGGGGGGCGAGCGGGAGAACCCCGGAGACCCAGTACTTC
V: TRBV11-3; D: NA; J: TRBJ1-2; length: 13; size: NA; CDR3: CASSFGTNYGYTF; DNA: TGTGCCAGCAGCTTCGGGACTAACTATGGCTACACCTTC
V: TRBV6-4; D: TRBD1; J: TRBJ1-2; length: 13; size: few; CDR3: CASSRRQGDGYTF; DNA: TGTGCCAGCAGCCGTCGACAGGGAGATGGCTACACCTTC
V: TRBV12-3/TRBV12-4; D: NA; J: TRBJ2-3; length: 13; size: NA; CDR3: CASRGRVTDTQYF; DNA: TGTGCCAGCAGAGGCAGGGTCACAGATACGCAGTATTTT
V: TRBV5-4; D: TRBD2; J: TRBJ2-7; length: 15; size: NA; CDR3: CASSLDGGDSYEQYF; DNA: TGTGCCAGCAGCTTGGACGGGGGGGATTCCTACGAGCAGTACTTC
V: TRBV11-3; D: NA; J: TRBJ2-7; length: 16; size: NA; CDR3: CASSFVRGDDSYEQYF; DNA: TGTGCCAGCAGCTTCGTCAGGGGTGATGACTCCTACGAGCAGTACTTC
V: TRBV5-4; D: TRBD1; J: TRBJ1-2; length: 17; size: NA; CDR3: CASSPGTGGLANYGYTF; DNA: TGTGCCAGCAGCCCCGGGACAGGGGGTCTAGCTAACTATGGCTACACCTTC
V: TRBV6-2/TRBV6-3; D: NA; J: TRBJ1-5; length: 14; size: once; CDR3: CASSYGQHNQPQHF; DNA: TGTGCCAGCAGTTATGGGCAGCACAATCAGCCCCAGCATTTT
V: TRBV6-1; D: NA; J: TRBJ2-7; length: 13; size: few; CDR3: CASSDGHLYEQYF; DNA: TGTGCCAGCAGTGACGGACATCTCTACGAGCAGTACTTC
V: TRBV6-1; D: NA; J: TRBJ2-1; length: 16; size: NA; CDR3: CASSEPGLIPYNEQFF; DNA: TGTGCCAGCAGTGAACCGGGACTGATTCCCTACAATGAGCAGTTCTTC
V: TRBV7-2; D: NA; J: TRBJ2-7; length: 13; size: NA; CDR3: CASSLGGGVTLTF; DNA: TGTGCCAGCAGCTTGGGGGGGGGCGTGACTCTCACCTTC
V: TRBV6-6; D: TRBD2; J: TRBJ2-1; length: 15; size: NA; CDR3: CASSLAGRRANEQFF; DNA: TGTGCCAGCAGTTTAGCGGGGCGCAGGGCAAATGAGCAGTTCTTC
V: TRBV11-1; D: NA; J: TRBJ1-6; length: 13; size: NA; CDR3: CASSQHSNSPLHF; DNA: TGTGCCAGCAGCCAACACAGTAATTCACCCCTCCACTTT
V: TRBV4-1; D: TRBD2; J: TRBJ2-7; length: 17; size: few; CDR3: CASSLLPGLAYPYEQYF; DNA: TGCGCCAGCAGCCTACTACCGGGACTAGCGTACCCCTACGAGCAGTACTTC
V: TRBV10-3; D: NA; J: TRBJ1-5; length: 14; size: NA; CDR3: CAISEDRIGQPQHF; DNA: TGTGCCATCAGTGAGGACAGGATAGGTCAGCCCCAGCATTTT
V: TRBV18; D: NA; J: TRBJ2-5; length: 14; size: NA; CDR3: CASSPPGSQETQYF; DNA: TGTGCCAGCTCACCACCGGGCAGCCAAGAGACCCAGTACTTC
V: TRBV11-3; D: TRBD1; J: TRBJ2-7; length: 15; size: NA; CDR3: CASSLGQGSSYEQYF; DNA: TGTGCCAGCAGCCTAGGACAGGGGAGTTCCTACGAGCAGTACTTC
V: TRBV7-9; D: TRBD1; J: TRBJ2-7; length: 11; size: NA; CDR3: CASSQDREQYF; DNA: TGTGCCAGCAGCCAGGACAGGGAGCAGTACTTC
V: TRBV3-1/TRBV3-2; D: TRBD2; J: TRBJ2-1; length: 16; size: NA; CDR3: CASSPLAGGGENEQFF; DNA: TGTGCCAGCAGCCCACTAGCGGGAGGGGGGGAAAATGAGCAGTTCTTC
V: TRBV6-4; D: TRBD1; J: TRBJ2-2; length: 15; size: NA; CDR3: CASSAEGASTGELFF; DNA: TGTGCCAGCAGTGCAGAGGGGGCTTCCACCGGGGAGCTGTTTTTT
V: TRBV28; D: TRBD2; J: TRBJ2-3; length: 15; size: NA; CDR3: CASTLSGSLTDTQYF; DNA: TGTGCCAGCACCCTTAGCGGGAGCTTGACAGATACGCAGTATTTT
V: TRBV6-5; D: TRBD2; J: TRBJ2-1; length: 16; size: NA; CDR3: CASSYEAGVSYNEQFF; DNA: TGTGCCAGCAGTTACGAAGCGGGAGTATCCTACAATGAGCAGTTCTTC
V: TRBV27; D: TRBD1; J: TRBJ1-6; length: 18; size: NA; CDR3: CASSPKPPLQGWASPLHF; DNA: TGTGCCAGCAGTCCCAAGCCCCCGCTACAGGGGTGGGCTTCACCCCTCCACTTT
V: TRBV19; D: NA; J: TRBJ2-6; length: 15; size: NA; CDR3: CASSIPSSGANVLTF; DNA: TGTGCCAGTAGTATACCTTCCTCTGGGGCCAACGTCCTGACTTTC
V: TRBV10-3; D: NA; J: TRBJ1-1; length: 12; size: NA; CDR3: CAISGVDTEAFF; DNA: TGTGCCATCTCAGGGGTGGACACTGAAGCTTTCTTT
V: TRBV30; D: NA; J: TRBJ1-5; length: 14; size: NA; CDR3: CAWASQGITQPQHF; DNA: TGTGCCTGGGCTTCGCAGGGGATTACGCAGCCCCAGCATTTT
V: TRBV2; D: TRBD1; J: TRBJ1-1; length: 17; size: NA; CDR3: CASSVSASPTGVTEAFF; DNA: TGTGCCAGCAGTGTAAGCGCCAGCCCTACAGGGGTCACTGAAGCTTTCTTT
V: TRBV28; D: NA; J: TRBJ2-5; length: 11; size: once; CDR3: CASSFRETQYF; DNA: TGTGCCAGCAGTTTTAGAGAGACCCAGTACTTC
V: TRBV29-1; D: TRBD1; J: TRBJ2-7; length: 13; size: NA; CDR3: CSATDRVSYEQYF; DNA: TGCAGCGCCACGGACAGGGTCTCATACGAGCAGTACTTC
V: TRBV19; D: TRBD1; J: TRBJ2-7; length: 14; size: NA; CDR3: CASRRGQGESEQYF; DNA: TGTGCCAGCAGGAGGGGACAGGGAGAATCCGAGCAGTACTTC
V: TRBV11-2; D: NA; J: TRBJ2-1; length: 15; size: NA; CDR3: CASSLGRGTQNEQFF; DNA: TGTGCCAGCAGCTTGGGGAGGGGGACACAGAATGAGCAGTTCTTC
V: TRBV24-1; D: TRBD1; J: TRBJ2-5; length: 14; size: NA; CDR3: CATSDRTGGETQYF; DNA: TGTGCCACCAGTGACCGGACAGGGGGGGAGACCCAGTACTTC
V: TRBV5-4; D: TRBD1; J: TRBJ1-1; length: 16; size: NA; CDR3: CASSRTRDSMNTEAFF; DNA: TGTGCCAGCAGCCGCACCAGGGACAGCATGAACACTGAAGCTTTCTTT
V: TRBV13; D: NA; J: TRBJ2-7; length: 14; size: NA; CDR3: CASGSSDRAYEQYF; DNA: TGTGCCAGCGGATCTAGCGACAGGGCCTACGAGCAGTACTTC
V: TRBV10-3; D: NA; J: TRBJ2-5; length: 15; size: NA; CDR3: CAISERGHGAETQYF; DNA: TGTGCCATCAGTGAGAGGGGACACGGGGCAGAGACCCAGTACTTC
V: TRBV7-2; D: NA; J: TRBJ2-5; length: 15; size: NA; CDR3: CASSLWAQIQETQYF; DNA: TGTGCCAGCAGCTTATGGGCACAAATACAAGAGACCCAGTACTTC
V: TRBV4-3; D: TRBD1; J: TRBJ1-2; length: 14; size: NA; CDR3: CASSRQQGEGGYTF; DNA: TGCGCCAGCAGCCGCCAACAGGGGGAGGGAGGCTACACCTTC
V: TRBV5-4; D: TRBD2; J: TRBJ2-1; length: 15; size: NA; CDR3: CASSWAGTNGNEQFF; DNA: TGTGCCAGCAGCTGGGCCGGGACTAACGGCAATGAGCAGTTCTTC
V: TRBV11-3; D: NA; J: TRBJ1-1; length: 15; size: NA; CDR3: CASSLGTGLTTEAFF; DNA: TGTGCCAGCAGCTTAGGTACAGGGCTGACCACTGAAGCTTTCTTT
V: TRBV28; D: NA; J: TRBJ1-6; length: 16; size: NA; CDR3: CASSPLKRGYNSPLHF; DNA: TGTGCCAGCAGCCCTTTAAAGCGGGGTTATAATTCACCCCTCCACTTT
V: TRBV6-6; D: NA; J: TRBJ1-2; length: 14; size: NA; CDR3: CASSYPGQYDGYTF; DNA: TGTGCCAGCAGTTACCCAGGACAGTATGATGGCTACACCTTC
V: TRBV7-2; D: TRBD1; J: TRBJ1-5; length: 15; size: NA; CDR3: CASSSRDREGQPQHF; DNA: TGTGCCAGCAGCTCCCGGGACAGGGAAGGTCAGCCCCAGCATTTT
V: TRBV9; D: TRBD1; J: TRBJ1-2; length: 17; size: NA; CDR3: CASSPGTGGATNYGYTF; DNA: TGTGCCAGCAGCCCAGGGACAGGGGGCGCGACTAACTATGGCTACACCTTC
V: TRBV2; D: NA; J: TRBJ1-5; length: 14; size: NA; CDR3: CASSYGGTGQPQHF; DNA: TGTGCCAGCAGTTACGGGGGGACCGGGCAGCCCCAGCATTTT
V: TRBV11-2; D: NA; J: TRBJ2-1; length: 18; size: NA; CDR3: CASSLWPRTKSSYNEQFF; DNA: TGTGCCAGCAGCTTATGGCCGCGGACAAAGAGCTCCTACAATGAGCAGTTCTTC
V: TRBV5-1; D: TRBD1; J: TRBJ1-6; length: 15; size: NA; CDR3: CASSSGQLNNSPLHF; DNA: TGCGCCAGCAGCTCGGGACAGCTCAATAATTCACCCCTCCACTTT
V: TRBV4-2; D: NA; J: TRBJ2-1; length: 15; size: once; CDR3: CASSRGTADVDEQFF; DNA: TGTGCCAGCAGCCGCGGGACGGCCGATGTGGATGAGCAGTTCTTC
V: TRBV7-8; D: TRBD1; J: TRBJ1-2; length: 14; size: NA; CDR3: CASSFGQGVYGYTF; DNA: TGTGCCAGCAGCTTTGGACAGGGGGTCTATGGCTACACCTTC
V: TRBV7-9; D: NA; J: TRBJ1-2; length: 14; size: NA; CDR3: CASSLLQGNYGYTF; DNA: TGTGCCAGCAGCTTGCTCCAGGGGAACTATGGCTACACCTTC
V: TRBV9; D: NA; J: TRBJ1-5; length: 16; size: NA; CDR3: CASSVGDLSSNQPQHF; DNA: TGTGCCAGCAGCGTAGGGGACTTGTCGAGCAATCAGCCCCAGCATTTT
V: TRBV9; D: TRBD1; J: TRBJ1-2; length: 20; size: NA; CDR3: CASSVGHLRDRVGPIYGYTF; DNA: TGTGCCAGCAGCGTAGGTCATCTTCGGGACAGGGTCGGTCCTATCTATGGCTACACCTTC
V: TRBV18; D: NA; J: TRBJ2-2; length: 16; size: NA; CDR3: CASSHGWAANTGELFF; DNA: TGTGCCAGCTCTCACGGATGGGCAGCGAACACCGGGGAGCTGTTTTTT
V: TRBV7-8; D: TRBD1; J: TRBJ1-1; length: 15; size: NA; CDR3: CASSLEGTGVTEAFF; DNA: TGTGCCAGCAGCTTAGAAGGGACAGGGGTTACTGAAGCTTTCTTT
V: TRBV9; D: TRBD2; J: TRBJ2-2; length: 16; size: NA; CDR3: CASSLSSGRMVGELFF; DNA: TGTGCCAGCAGCTTATCTAGCGGGAGGATGGTCGGGGAGCTGTTTTTT
V: TRBV30; D: NA; J: TRBJ1-5; length: 14; size: few; CDR3: CAWSVQGGNQPQHF; DNA: TGTGCCTGGAGTGTACAAGGGGGCAATCAGCCCCAGCATTTT
V: TRBV5-1; D: NA; J: TRBJ2-3; length: 16; size: NA; CDR3: CASGPRLTPLTDTQYF; DNA: TGCGCCAGCGGTCCTAGACTGACTCCGCTCACAGATACGCAGTATTTT
V: TRBV30; D: TRBD2; J: TRBJ2-7; length: 12; size: once; CDR3: CAWTSGGYEQYF; DNA: TGTGCCTGGACGTCGGGGGGGTACGAGCAGTACTTC
V: TRBV15; D: NA; J: TRBJ2-3; length: 15; size: NA; CDR3: CATSRDPGSTDTQYF; DNA: TGTGCCACCAGCAGAGATCCGGGGAGCACAGATACGCAGTATTTT
V: TRBV7-2; D: NA; J: TRBJ1-2; length: 14; size: NA; CDR3: CASSSSGLGDGYTF; DNA: TGTGCCAGCAGCTCATCGGGACTGGGCGATGGCTACACCTTC